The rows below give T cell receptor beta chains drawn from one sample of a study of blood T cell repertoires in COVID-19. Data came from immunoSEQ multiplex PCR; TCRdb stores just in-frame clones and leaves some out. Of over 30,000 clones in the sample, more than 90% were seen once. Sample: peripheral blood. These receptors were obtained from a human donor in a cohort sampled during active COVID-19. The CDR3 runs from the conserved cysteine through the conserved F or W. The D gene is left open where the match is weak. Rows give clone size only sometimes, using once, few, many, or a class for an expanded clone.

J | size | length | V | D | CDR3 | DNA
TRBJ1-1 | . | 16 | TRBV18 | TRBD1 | CASSSRTGTIFTEAFF | TGTGCCAGCTCATCGCGGACAGGGACTATATTCACTGAAGCTTTCTTT
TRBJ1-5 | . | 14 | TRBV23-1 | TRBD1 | CASSQGTDEQPQHF | TGCGCCAGCAGCCAAGGGACAGACGAGCAGCCCCAGCATTTT
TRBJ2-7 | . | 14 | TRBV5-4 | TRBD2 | CASSLPSGSYEQYF | TGTGCCAGCAGCTTGCCTAGCGGCTCCTACGAGCAGTACTTC
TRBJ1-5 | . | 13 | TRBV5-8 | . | CASSRGHNQPQHF | TGTGCCAGCAGCCGGGGACACAATCAGCCCCAGCATTTT
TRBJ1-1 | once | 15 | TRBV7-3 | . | CASSLDRVSNTEAFF | TGTGCCAGCAGCTTAGATCGGGTGTCGAACACTGAAGCTTTCTTT
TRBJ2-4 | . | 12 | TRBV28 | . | CASGEGRDIQYF | TGTGCCAGCGGAGAGGGTAGAGACATTCAGTACTTC
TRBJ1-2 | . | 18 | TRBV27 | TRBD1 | CASSSSHPDRVDYEGYAF | TGTGCCAGCAGTTCCAGCCATCCGGACAGGGTAGACTATGAGGGCTACGCCTTC
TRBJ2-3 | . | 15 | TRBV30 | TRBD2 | CAWSGLAVFTDTQYF | TGTGCCTGGAGTGGACTAGCAGTTTTCACAGATACGCAGTATTTT
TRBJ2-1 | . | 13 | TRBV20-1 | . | CSASSTTYNEQFF | TGCAGTGCCAGTAGCACCACCTACAATGAGCAGTTCTTC
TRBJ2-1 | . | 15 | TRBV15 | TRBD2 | CATSRGLAAYNEQFF | TGTGCCACCAGCAGAGGACTAGCGGCCTACAATGAGCAGTTCTTC
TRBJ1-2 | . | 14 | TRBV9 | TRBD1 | CASSAGDRAYGYTF | TGTGCCAGCAGCGCCGGAGACAGGGCCTATGGCTACACCTTC
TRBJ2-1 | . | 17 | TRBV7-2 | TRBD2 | CASSPLLGGGPSTEQFF | TGTGCCAGCAGCCCACTTTTGGGGGGAGGGCCCTCTACTGAGCAGTTCTTC
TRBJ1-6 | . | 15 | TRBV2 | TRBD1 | CASTPTTGANSPLHF | TGTGCCAGCACACCCACCACAGGGGCGAATTCACCCCTCCACTTT
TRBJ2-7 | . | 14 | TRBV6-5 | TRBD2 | CASRPLAGTYEQYF | TGTGCCAGCAGGCCGCTAGCGGGCACCTACGAGCAGTACTTC
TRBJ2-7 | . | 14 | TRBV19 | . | CASSIDGGSYEQYF | TGTGCCAGTAGTATAGATGGAGGGTCCTACGAGCAGTACTTC
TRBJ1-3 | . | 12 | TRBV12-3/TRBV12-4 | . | CASSTPPDTIYF | TGTGCCAGCAGTACTCCCCCTGACACCATATATTTT
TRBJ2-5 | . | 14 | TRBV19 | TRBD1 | CASSITGGAETQYF | TGTGCCAGTAGTATAACAGGGGGCGCAGAGACCCAGTACTTC
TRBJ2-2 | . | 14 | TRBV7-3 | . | CASSLGPGAGELFF | TGTGCCAGCAGCTTAGGGCCAGGGGCCGGGGAGCTGTTTTTT
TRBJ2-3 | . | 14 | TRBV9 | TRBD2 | CASSASGKLDTQYF | TGTGCCAGCAGCGCTAGCGGGAAGCTAGATACGCAGTATTTT
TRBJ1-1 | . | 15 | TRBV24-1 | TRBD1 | CATGPDRAPNFEAFF | TGTGCCACCGGCCCCGACAGGGCCCCTAACTTTGAAGCTTTCTTT
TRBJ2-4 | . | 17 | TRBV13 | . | CASSLHPRIGFENIQYF | TGTGCCAGCAGCTTACACCCTAGGATTGGTTTTGAAAACATTCAGTACTTC
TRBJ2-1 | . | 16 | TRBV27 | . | CASSLNAGSSYNEQFF | TGTGCCAGCAGTTTGAACGCCGGGAGCTCCTACAATGAGCAGTTCTTC
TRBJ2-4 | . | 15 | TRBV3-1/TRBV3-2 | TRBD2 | CASRGGGAAKNIQYF | TGTGCCAGCCGGGGGGGCGGAGCGGCCAAAAACATTCAGTACTTC
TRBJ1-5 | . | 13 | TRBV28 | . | CASSRGVVQPQHF | TGTGCCAGCAGCCGGGGGGTGGTTCAGCCCCAGCATTTT
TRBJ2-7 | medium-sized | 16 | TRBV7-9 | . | CASSKIAGASSYEQYF | TGTGCCAGCAGCAAGATTGCTGGGGCTAGCTCCTACGAGCAGTACTTC
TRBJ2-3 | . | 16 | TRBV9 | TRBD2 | CASSVGPSGSTDTQYF | TGTGCCAGCAGCGTAGGTCCTAGCGGGAGCACAGATACGCAGTATTTT
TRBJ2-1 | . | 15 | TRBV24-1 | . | CATSEPGQRYNEQFF | TGTGCCACCAGTGAGCCGGGACAAAGATACAATGAGCAGTTCTTC
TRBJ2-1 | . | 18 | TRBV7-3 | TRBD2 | CASSPGVGTSGNSNEQFF | TGTGCCAGCAGCCCGGGGGTGGGTACTAGCGGGAACTCCAATGAGCAGTTCTTC
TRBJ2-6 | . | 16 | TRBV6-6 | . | CASSYQPGSGANVLTF | TGTGCCAGCAGTTACCAACCAGGCTCTGGGGCCAACGTCCTGACTTTC
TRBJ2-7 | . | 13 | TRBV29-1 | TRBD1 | CSYYGQGAGEQYF | TGCAGCTACTACGGACAGGGGGCGGGGGAGCAGTACTTC
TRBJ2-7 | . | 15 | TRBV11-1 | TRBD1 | CASSEAGTGTYEQYF | TGTGCCAGCAGCGAAGCCGGGACAGGGACCTACGAGCAGTACTTC
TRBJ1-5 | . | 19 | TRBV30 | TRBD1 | CAWREPREDRGLSNQPQHF | TGTGCCTGGAGAGAACCCCGGGAAGACAGGGGATTGAGCAATCAGCCCCAGCATTTT
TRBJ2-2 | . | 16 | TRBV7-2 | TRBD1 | CASSNYRGLDTGELFF | TGTGCCAGCAGCAACTACAGGGGGCTGGACACCGGGGAGCTGTTTTTT
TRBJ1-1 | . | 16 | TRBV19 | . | CASSNNRALMNTEAFF | TGTGCCAGTAGTAATAACAGGGCCCTAATGAACACTGAAGCTTTCTTT
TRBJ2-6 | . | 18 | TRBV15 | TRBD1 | CATSRWTGSSSGANVLTF | TGTGCCACCAGCAGATGGACAGGCTCGAGCTCTGGGGCCAACGTCCTGACTTTC
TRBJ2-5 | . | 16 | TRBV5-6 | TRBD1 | CASSPSWTGEVETQYF | TGTGCCAGCAGCCCCTCTTGGACAGGGGAAGTAGAGACCCAGTACTTC
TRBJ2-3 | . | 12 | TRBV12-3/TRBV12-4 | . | CASDRGGDTQYF | TGTGCCAGCGATCGAGGTGGAGATACGCAGTATTTT
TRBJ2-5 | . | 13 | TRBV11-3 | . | CASSLVAGETQYF | TGTGCCAGCAGCTTAGTGGCGGGAGAGACCCAGTACTTC
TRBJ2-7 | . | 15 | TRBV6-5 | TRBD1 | CASSKPGQARHEQYF | TGTGCCAGCAGTAAGCCTGGACAGGCCCGCCACGAGCAGTACTTC
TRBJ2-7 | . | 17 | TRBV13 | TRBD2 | CASSLGLPSGTSYEQYF | TGTGCCAGCAGCTTAGGCCTACCTAGCGGGACCTCCTACGAGCAGTACTTC
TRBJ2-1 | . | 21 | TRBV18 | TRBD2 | CASSPKGAGTSGIVPYNEQFF | TGTGCCAGCTCACCGAAGGGGGCCGGGACTAGCGGGATAGTGCCCTACAATGAGCAGTTCTTC
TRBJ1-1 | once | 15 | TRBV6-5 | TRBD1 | CASSYSRGLGTEAFF | TGTGCCAGCAGTTATTCTAGGGGGCTCGGCACTGAAGCTTTCTTT
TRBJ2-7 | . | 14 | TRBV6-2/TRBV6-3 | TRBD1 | CASSYRTGFYEQYF | TGTGCCAGCAGTTACCGGACAGGCTTCTACGAGCAGTACTTC
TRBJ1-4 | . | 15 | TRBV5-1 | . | CASSFAGPVNEKLFF | TGCGCCAGCAGCTTCGCAGGGCCTGTAAATGAAAAACTGTTTTTT
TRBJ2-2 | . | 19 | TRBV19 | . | CASSIVAATGFGIRGELFF | TGTGCCAGTAGTATAGTGGCCGCTACAGGGTTTGGTATCCGTGGGGAGCTGTTTTTT
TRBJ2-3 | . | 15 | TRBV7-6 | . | CASSPDSGSTDTQYF | TGTGCCAGCAGCCCGGACTCCGGGAGCACAGATACGCAGTATTTT
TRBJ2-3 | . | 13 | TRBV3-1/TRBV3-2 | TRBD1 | CAGGTGGTDTQYF | TGTGCCGGGGGGACAGGGGGGACAGATACGCAGTATTTT
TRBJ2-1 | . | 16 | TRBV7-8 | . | CASSLSGGRASNEQFF | TGTGCCAGCAGCTTATCGGGTGGGAGAGCCAGCAATGAGCAGTTCTTC
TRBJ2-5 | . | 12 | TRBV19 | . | CASRGAGETQYF | TGTGCCAGTAGAGGGGCAGGAGAGACCCAGTACTTC
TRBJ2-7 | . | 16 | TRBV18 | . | CASSPRTGSTTYEQYF | TGTGCCAGCTCACCACGAACAGGGTCGACCACCTACGAGCAGTACTTC
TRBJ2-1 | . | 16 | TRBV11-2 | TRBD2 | CASSLVPSGSMSEQFF | TGTGCCAGCAGCTTAGTGCCTAGCGGGAGTATGAGTGAGCAGTTCTTC
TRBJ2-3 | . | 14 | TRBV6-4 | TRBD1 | CATAPTGGTDTQYF | TGTGCCACCGCCCCTACAGGGGGCACAGATACGCAGTATTTT
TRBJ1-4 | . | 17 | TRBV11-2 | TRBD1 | CASSLVGQGATNEKLFF | TGTGCCAGCAGCTTAGTTGGCCAGGGGGCAACTAATGAAAAACTGTTTTTT
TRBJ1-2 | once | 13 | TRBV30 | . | CAWGLAGGSGYTF | TGTGCCTGGGGTTTGGCGGGCGGCAGTGGCTACACCTTC
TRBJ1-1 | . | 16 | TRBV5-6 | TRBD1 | CASSLKRTGMNTEAFF | TGTGCCAGCAGCTTGAAGAGGACAGGTATGAACACTGAAGCTTTCTTT